This entry lists 9 T cell receptor beta chains sequenced from one sample in a study of CD8 T cells in Susac syndrome. cDNA came from 0.5 to 1 ug RNA primed by random hexamers. One entry per CDR3 protein, called by TCRdb with MiXCR from the immunoSEQ multiplex PCR reads. The table shows over 150,000 distinct CDR3 sequences, with approximately 95% occurring only once. The source material was CD4+ T cells from PBMCs. The receptors here all came from a human donor with Susac syndrome.

The V gene is TRBV29-1, the J gene TRBJ1-1, with unresolved D. The germline CDR1 and CDR2 sequences are SQVTM and ANQGSEA. There are 12 residues in the CDR3. V gave up 3 bases and J gave up 7 bases, with 12 bases separating them. CDR3 sequence: CSVDQDGIEAFF. CDR3 sequence (DNA): TGCAGCGTTGACCAGGACGGTATTGAAGCTTTCTTT.

The gene calls are TRBV9 and TRBJ2-1; 13 bases are shared with TRBD2. This CDR3 has 18 residues. Germline lookup yields CDR1 SGDLS and CDR2 YYNGEE. Trimming removed 4 bases from V and 2 bases from J; junction bases left unmatched: 9. Here the CDR3 DNA reads TGTGCCAGCAGCCAGATGACTAGCGGGAGGCAGGCCTACAATGAGCAGTTCTTC. Translated, it gives CASSQMTSGRQAYNEQFF.

This chain joins TRBV18 and TRBJ2-7; 7 nucleotides agree with TRBD1. CDR1 and CDR2 from the germline V gene are KGHSH and LQKENI. V was clipped by 6 bases and J by 2 bases; unmatched bases: 4. The CDR3 is made up of 13 amino acids. DNA of the CDR3: TGTGCCAGCTCCCCGGGACAGACCTACGAGCAGTACTTC. Protein: CASSPGQTYEQYF.

The J gene is TRBJ2-7, the V gene TRBV6-5; 7 positions match TRBD1. The J segment lost 0 bases and the V segment lost 0 bases, leaving 5 bases of the junction unmatched. CDR3 length: 16 amino acids. Looked up from germline, CDR1 is MNHEY and CDR2 is SVGAGI. DNA for the CDR3: TGTGCCAGCAGTTACTCTAGAACAGGGGACTCCTACGAGCAGTACTTC. Its protein is CASSYSRTGDSYEQYF.

The V call is TRBV7-9, the J call TRBJ1-3; the D is unclear. Germline V gene data show CDR1 as SEHNR and CDR2 as FQNEAQ (reference sequence). The CDR3 has 13 residues. Between the trimmed V and J ends, which lost 6 bases and 1 base, there was a span of 7 bases. In DNA form, the CDR3 reads TGTGCCAGCAGTCTCCGTTCTGGAAACACCATATATTTT. It yields the protein CASSLRSGNTIYF. The full variable domain, rest sourced from reference TRBV7-9 and TRBJ1-3, is DTGVSQNPRHKITKRGQNVTFRCDPISEHNRLYWYRQTLGQGPEFLTYFQNEAQLEKSRLLSDRFSAERPKGSFSTLEIQRTEQGDSAMYLCASSLRSGNTIYFGEGSWLTVV.

V is TRBV24-1 and J is TRBJ2-1; 8 bases are shared with TRBD1. V lost 4 bases, J lost 4 bases, and 5 bases stayed unmatched. The CDR3 runs to 15 residues. Looked up from germline, CDR1 is KGHDR and CDR2 is SFDVKD. CDR3 in amino acids: CATSDPRGRYNEQFF. Written as DNA, the CDR3 is TGTGCCACCAGTGACCCCAGGGGGCGGTACAATGAGCAGTTCTTC.

The chain joins TRBV29-1 to TRBJ1-1; tentatively, D is TRBD1 (5 bases). Deletions cut 4 bases from V and 7 bases from J, with 16 bases between. Germline CDR1 reads SQVTM; CDR2 reads ANQGSEA. The CDR3 covers 13 residues. The CDR3 region is CSVVRGARGEAFF. In DNA, the CDR3 is TGCAGCGTTGTTAGAGGGGCCCGGGGTGAAGCTTTCTTT.

This clonotype appeared once. The gene calls are TRBV20-1 and TRBJ2-1; 12 nucleotides align to TRBD2. Trimming removed 6 bases from V and 1 base from J; junction bases left unmatched: 4. The length of the CDR3 is 15 residues. The V gene's germline CDR1 is DFQATT and CDR2 SNEGSKA (reference sequence). In DNA form, the CDR3 reads TGCAGTGCCGACGGACTAGCGGGGTCCTACAATGAGCAGTTCTTC. Translation gives CSADGLAGSYNEQFF.

The chain is built from TRBV19 and TRBJ1-1, with D maybe TRBD1 (6 bases). V lost 2 bases and J 3 bases, leaving 7 bases between the germline ends. The CDR3 spans 13 residues. Per germline, CDR1 LNHDA and CDR2 SQIVND (reference sequence). The CDR3, as DNA: TGTGCCAGTAGTATAAGGGGGGACACTGAAGCTTTCTTT. This encodes CASSIRGDTEAFF.